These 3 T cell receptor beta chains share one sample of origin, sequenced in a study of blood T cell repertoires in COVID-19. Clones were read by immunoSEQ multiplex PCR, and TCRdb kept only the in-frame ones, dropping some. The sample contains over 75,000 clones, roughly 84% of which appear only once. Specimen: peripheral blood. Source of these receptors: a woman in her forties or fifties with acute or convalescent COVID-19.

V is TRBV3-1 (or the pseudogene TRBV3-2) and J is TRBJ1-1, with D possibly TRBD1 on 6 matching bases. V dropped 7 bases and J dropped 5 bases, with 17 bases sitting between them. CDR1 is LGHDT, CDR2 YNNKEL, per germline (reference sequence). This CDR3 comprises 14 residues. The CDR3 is CASKSGGGLTEAFF. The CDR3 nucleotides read TGTGCCAGCAAAAGCGGGGGCGGATTAACTGAAGCTTTCTTT.

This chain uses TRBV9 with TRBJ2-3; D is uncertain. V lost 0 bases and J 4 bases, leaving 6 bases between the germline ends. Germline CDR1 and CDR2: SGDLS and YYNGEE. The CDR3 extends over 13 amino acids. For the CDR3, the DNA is TGTGCCAGCAGCGTAGCCCCCTCAGATACGCAGTATTTT. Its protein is CASSVAPSDTQYF. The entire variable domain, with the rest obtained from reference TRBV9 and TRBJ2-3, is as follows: DSGVTQTPKHLITATGQRVTLRCSPRSGDLSVYWYQQSLDQGLQFLIQYYNGEERAKGNILERFSAQQFPDLHSELNLSSLELGDSALYFCASSVAPSDTQYFGPGTRLTVL.

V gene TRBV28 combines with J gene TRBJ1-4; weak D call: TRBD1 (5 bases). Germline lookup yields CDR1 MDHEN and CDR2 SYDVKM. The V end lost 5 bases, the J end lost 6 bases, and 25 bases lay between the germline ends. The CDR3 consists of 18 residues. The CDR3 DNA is TGTGCCAGCAGTCTCCCGGCGGGGGGAAAAGTCGGGGATGAAAAACTGTTTTTT. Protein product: CASSLPAGGKVGDEKLFF.